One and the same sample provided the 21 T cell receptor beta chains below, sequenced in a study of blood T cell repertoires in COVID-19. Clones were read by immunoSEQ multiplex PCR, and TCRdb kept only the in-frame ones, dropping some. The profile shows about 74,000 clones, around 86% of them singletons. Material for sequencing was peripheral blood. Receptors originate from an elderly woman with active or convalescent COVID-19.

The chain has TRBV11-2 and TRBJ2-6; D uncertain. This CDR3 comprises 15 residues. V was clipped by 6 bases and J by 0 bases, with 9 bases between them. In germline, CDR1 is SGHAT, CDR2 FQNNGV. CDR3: CASRRLSSGANVLTF. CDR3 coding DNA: TGTGCCAGCAGGCGCCTATCCTCTGGGGCCAACGTCCTGACTTTC.

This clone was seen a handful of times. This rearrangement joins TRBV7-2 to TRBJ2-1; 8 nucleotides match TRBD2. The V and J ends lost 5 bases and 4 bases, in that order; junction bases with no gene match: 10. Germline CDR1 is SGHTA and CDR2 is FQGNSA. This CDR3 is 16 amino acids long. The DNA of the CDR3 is TGTGCCAGCAGCAAGACCGGGGGGGCCCCATACAATGAGCAGTTCTTC. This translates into CASSKTGGAPYNEQFF.

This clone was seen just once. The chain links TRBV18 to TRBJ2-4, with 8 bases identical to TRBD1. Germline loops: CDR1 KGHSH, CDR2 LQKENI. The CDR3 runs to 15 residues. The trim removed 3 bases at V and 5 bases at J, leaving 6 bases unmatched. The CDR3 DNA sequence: TGTGCCAGCTCACCGGGGGGACAGGTCCAAAACATTCAGTACTTC. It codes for CASSPGGQVQNIQYF.

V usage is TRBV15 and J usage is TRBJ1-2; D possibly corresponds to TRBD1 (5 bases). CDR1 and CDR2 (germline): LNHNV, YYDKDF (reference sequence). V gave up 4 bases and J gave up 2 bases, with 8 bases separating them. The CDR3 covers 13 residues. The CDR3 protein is CATSIQGNYGYTF. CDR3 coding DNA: TGTGCCACCAGCATCCAGGGCAACTATGGCTACACCTTC. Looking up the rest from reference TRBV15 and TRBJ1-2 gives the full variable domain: DAMVIQNPRYQVTQFGKPVTLSCSQTLNHNVMYWYQQKSSQAPKLLFHYYDKDFNNEADTPDNFQSRRPNTSFCFLDIRSPGLGDTAMYLCATSIQGNYGYTFGSGTRLTVV.

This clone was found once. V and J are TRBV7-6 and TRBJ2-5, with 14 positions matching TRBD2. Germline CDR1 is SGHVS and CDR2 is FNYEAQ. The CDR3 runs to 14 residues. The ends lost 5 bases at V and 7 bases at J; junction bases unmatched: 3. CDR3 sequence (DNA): TGTGCCAGCAGCATCGGACTAGCGGGGGGGACCCAGTACTTC. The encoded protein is CASSIGLAGGTQYF.

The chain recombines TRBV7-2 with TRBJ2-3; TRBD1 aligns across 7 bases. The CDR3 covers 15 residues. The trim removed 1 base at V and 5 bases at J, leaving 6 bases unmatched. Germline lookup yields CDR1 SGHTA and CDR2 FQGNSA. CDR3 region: CASSLGIRDRDTQYF. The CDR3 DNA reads TGTGCCAGCAGCTTAGGGATCCGGGACAGAGATACGCAGTATTTT. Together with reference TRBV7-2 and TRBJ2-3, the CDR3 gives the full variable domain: GAGVSQSPSNKVTEKGKDVELRCDPISGHTALYWYRQSLGQGLEFLIYFQGNSAPDKSGLPSDRFSAERTGGSVSTLTIQRTQQEDSAVYLCASSLGIRDRDTQYFGPGTRLTVL.

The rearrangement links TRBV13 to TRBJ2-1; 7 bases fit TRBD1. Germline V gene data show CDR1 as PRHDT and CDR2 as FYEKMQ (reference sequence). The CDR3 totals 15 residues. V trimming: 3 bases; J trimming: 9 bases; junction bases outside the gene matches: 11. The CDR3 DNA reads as TGTGCCAGCAGCTTCACACCGACAGGGATGGGTGAGCAGTTCTTC. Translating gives CASSFTPTGMGEQFF. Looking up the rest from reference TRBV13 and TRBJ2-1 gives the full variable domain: AAGVIQSPRHLIKEKRETATLKCYPIPRHDTVYWYQQGPGQDPQFLISFYEKMQSDKGSIPDRFSAQQFSDYHSELNMSSLELGDSALYFCASSFTPTGMGEQFFGPGTRLTVL.

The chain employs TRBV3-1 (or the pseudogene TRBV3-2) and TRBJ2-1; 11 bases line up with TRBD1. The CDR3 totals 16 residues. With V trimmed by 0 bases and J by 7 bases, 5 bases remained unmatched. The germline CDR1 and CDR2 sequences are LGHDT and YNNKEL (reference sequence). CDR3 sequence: CASSQEWTGGWNEQFF. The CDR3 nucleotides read TGTGCCAGCAGCCAAGAATGGACAGGGGGCTGGAATGAGCAGTTCTTC.

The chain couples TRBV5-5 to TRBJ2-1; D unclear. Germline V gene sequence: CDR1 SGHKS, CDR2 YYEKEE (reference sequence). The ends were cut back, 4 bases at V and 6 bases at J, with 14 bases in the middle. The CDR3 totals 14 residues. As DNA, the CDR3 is TGTGCCAGCAGCCCGTCGGTAAACTCCAATGAGCAGTTCTTC. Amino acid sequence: CASSPSVNSNEQFF.

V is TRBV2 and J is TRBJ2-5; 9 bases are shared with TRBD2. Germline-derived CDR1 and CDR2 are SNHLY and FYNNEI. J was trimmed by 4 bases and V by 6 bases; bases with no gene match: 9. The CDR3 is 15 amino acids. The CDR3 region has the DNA TGTGCCAGCAGCATCGAGCGGGGGGCAGGAGAGACCCAGTACTTC. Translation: CASSIERGAGETQYF.

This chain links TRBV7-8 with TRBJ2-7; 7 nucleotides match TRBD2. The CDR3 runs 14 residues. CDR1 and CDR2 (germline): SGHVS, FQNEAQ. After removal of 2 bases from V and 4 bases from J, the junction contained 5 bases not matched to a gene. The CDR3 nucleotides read TGTGCCAGCAGCTTAAGCGGGGCCTTATACGAGCAGTACTTC. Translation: CASSLSGALYEQYF. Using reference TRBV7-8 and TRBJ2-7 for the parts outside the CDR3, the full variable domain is GAGVSQSPRYKVAKRGQDVALRCDPISGHVSLFWYQQALGQGPEFLTYFQNEAQLDKSGLPSDRFFAERPEGSVSTLKIQRTQQEDSAVYLCASSLSGALYEQYFGPGTRLTVT.

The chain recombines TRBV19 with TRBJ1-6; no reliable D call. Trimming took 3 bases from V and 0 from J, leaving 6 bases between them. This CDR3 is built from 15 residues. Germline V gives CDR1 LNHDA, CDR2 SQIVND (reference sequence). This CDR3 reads CASSMGDSYNSPLHF. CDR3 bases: TGTGCCAGTAGTATGGGAGACTCCTATAATTCACCCCTCCACTTT.

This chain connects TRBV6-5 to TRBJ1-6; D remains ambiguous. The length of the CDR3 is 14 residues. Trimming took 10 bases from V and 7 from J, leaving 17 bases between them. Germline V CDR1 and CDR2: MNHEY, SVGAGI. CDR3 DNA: TGTGCCACCTCCATAGAGGAAACGAATTCACCCCTCCACTTT. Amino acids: CATSIEETNSPLHF.

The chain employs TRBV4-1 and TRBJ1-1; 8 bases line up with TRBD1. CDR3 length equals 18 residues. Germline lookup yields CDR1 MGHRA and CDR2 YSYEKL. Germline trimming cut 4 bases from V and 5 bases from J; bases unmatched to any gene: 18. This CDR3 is CASSRGRGRLFGETEAFF. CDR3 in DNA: TGCGCCAGCAGCCGGGGCAGGGGGCGGCTGTTTGGCGAAACTGAAGCTTTCTTT.

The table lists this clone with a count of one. The CDR3 spells CASSPQEPNYGYTF. CDR3 DNA: TGTGCCAGCTCACCCCAGGAACCTAACTATGGCTACACCTTC. The chain links TRBV18 to TRBJ1-2; D unresolved. From germline, CDR1 is KGHSH and CDR2 LQKENI. The CDR3 is 14 residues long. Trimming left V 3 bases short and J 0 bases short, with 8 bases between.

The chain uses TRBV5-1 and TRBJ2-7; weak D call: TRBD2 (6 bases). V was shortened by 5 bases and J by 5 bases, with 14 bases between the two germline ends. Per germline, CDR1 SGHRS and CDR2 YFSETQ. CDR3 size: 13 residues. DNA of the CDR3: TGCGCCAGCAGACCCAATACGGGGGACGAGCAGTACTTC. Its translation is CASRPNTGDEQYF.

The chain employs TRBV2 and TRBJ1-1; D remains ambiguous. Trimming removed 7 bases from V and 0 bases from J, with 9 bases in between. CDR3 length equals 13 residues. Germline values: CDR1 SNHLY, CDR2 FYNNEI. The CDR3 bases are TGTGCCAGCATATCCAGAATGAACACTGAAGCTTTCTTT. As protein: CASISRMNTEAFF.

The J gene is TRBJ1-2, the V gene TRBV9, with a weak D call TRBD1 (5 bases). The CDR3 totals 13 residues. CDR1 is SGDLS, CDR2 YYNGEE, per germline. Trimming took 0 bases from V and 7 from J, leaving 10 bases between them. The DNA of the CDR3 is TGTGCCAGCAGCGTAGGTGGGGCGGTTGGCTACACCTTC. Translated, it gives CASSVGGAVGYTF.

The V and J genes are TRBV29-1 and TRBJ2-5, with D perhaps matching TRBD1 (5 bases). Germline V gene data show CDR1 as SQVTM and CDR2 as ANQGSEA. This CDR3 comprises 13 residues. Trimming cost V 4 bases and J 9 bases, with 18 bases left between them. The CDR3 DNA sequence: TGCAGCGTTGCAGAACAGGCCCTGGGCCCCCAGTACTTC. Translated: CSVAEQALGPQYF.

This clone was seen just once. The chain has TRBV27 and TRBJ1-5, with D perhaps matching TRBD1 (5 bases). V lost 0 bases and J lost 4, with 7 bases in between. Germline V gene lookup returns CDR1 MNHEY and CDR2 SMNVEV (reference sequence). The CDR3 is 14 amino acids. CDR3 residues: CASSLSGANQPQHF. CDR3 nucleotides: TGTGCCAGCAGTTTATCAGGGGCGAATCAGCCCCAGCATTTT.

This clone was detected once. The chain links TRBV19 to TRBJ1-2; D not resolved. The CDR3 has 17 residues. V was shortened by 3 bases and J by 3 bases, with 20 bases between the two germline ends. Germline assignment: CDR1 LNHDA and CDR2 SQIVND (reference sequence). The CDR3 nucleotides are TGTGCCAGTAGTATTCGGGCTCAGGCCTCGGGAGACTATGGCTACACCTTC. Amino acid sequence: CASSIRAQASGDYGYTF.